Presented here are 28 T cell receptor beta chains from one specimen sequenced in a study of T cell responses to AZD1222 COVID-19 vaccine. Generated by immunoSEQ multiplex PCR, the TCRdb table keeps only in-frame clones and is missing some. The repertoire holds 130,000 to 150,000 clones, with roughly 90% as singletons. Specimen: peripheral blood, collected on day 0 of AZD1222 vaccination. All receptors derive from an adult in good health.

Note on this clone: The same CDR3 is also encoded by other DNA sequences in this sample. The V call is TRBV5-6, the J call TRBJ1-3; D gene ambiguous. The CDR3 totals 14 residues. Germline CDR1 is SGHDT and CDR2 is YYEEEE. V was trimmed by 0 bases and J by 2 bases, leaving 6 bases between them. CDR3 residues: CASSLEGTGNTIYF. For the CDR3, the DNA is TGTGCCAGCAGCTTGGAGGGAACTGGAAACACCATATATTTT.

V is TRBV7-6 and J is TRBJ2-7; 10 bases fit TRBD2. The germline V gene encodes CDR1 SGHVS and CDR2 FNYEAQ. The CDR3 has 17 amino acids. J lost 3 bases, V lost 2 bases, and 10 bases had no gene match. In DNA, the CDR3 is TGTGCCAGCAGCTTAAAACCCGGACTAGCGGAGAACTACGAGCAGTACTTC. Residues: CASSLKPGLAENYEQYF.

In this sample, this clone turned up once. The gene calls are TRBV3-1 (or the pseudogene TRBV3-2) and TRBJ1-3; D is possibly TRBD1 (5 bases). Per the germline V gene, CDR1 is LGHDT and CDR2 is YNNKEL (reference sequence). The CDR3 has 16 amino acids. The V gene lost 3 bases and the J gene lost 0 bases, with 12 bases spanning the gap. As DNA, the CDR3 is TGTGCCAGCAGCCACGAATTGGGGGTCTCTGGAAACACCATATATTTT. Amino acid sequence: CASSHELGVSGNTIYF.

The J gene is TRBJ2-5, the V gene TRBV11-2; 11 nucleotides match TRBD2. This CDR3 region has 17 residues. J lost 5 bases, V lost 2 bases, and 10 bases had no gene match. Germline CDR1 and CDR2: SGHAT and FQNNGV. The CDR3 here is CASSLRLAGGPWETQYF. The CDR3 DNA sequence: TGTGCCAGCAGCTTAAGATTAGCGGGAGGGCCTTGGGAGACCCAGTACTTC.

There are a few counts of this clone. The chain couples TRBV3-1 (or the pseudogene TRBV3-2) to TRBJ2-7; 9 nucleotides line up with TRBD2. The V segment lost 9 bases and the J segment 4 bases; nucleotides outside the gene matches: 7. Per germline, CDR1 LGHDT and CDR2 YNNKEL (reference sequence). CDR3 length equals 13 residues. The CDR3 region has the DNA TGTGCCAGGAGTAGGACTAGCGATTACGAGCAGTACTTC. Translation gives CARSRTSDYEQYF.

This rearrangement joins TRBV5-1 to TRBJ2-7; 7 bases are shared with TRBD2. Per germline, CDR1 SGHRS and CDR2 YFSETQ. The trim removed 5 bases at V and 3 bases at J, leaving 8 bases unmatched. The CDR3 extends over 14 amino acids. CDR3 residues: CASRAASGNYEQYF. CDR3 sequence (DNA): TGCGCCAGCAGGGCAGCTAGCGGCAACTACGAGCAGTACTTC.

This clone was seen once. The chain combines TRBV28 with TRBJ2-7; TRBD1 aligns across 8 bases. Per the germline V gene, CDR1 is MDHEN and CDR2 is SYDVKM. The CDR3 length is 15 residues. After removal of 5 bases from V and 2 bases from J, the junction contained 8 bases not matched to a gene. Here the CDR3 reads CASSPDRTGTYEQYF. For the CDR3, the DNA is TGTGCCAGCAGTCCCGACCGGACAGGGACCTACGAGCAGTACTTC.

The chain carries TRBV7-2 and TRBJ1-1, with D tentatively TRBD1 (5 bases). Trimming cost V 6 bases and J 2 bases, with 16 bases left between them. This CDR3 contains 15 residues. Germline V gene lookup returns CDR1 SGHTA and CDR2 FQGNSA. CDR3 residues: CASSPGPGHNTEAFF. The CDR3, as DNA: TGTGCCAGCAGTCCCGGGCCGGGGCACAACACTGAAGCTTTCTTT.

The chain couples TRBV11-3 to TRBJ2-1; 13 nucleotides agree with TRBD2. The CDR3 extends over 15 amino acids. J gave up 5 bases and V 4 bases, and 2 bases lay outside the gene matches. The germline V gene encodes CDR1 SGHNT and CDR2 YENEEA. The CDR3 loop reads CASSSTSGRHNEQFF. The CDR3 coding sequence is TGTGCCAGCAGCTCGACTAGCGGGAGGCACAATGAGCAGTTCTTC.

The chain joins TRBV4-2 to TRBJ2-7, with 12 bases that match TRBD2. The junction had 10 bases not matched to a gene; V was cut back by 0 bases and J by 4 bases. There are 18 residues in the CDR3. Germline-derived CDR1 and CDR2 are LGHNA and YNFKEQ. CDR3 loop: CASSQERGASGRAYEQYF. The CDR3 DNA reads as TGTGCCAGCAGCCAAGAAAGGGGGGCTAGCGGGAGGGCGTACGAGCAGTACTTC.

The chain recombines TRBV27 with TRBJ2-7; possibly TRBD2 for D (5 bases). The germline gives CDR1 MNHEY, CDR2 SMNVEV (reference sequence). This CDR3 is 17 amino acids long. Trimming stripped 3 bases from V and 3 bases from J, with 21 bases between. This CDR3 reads CASSFSARSSHYYEQYF. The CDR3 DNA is TGTGCCAGCAGTTTCAGTGCCAGGTCTAGCCACTACTACGAGCAGTACTTC.

CDR3: CASSSGTGRLASTDTQYF. For the CDR3, the DNA is TGCGCCAGCTCGTCCGGGACAGGGCGGCTAGCGAGCACAGATACGCAGTATTTT. The chain has TRBV4-1 and TRBJ2-3, with 9 bases that match TRBD1. This CDR3 contains 18 residues. J was trimmed by 0 bases and V by 8 bases; bases with no gene match: 15. The germline V gene encodes CDR1 MGHRA and CDR2 YSYEKL.

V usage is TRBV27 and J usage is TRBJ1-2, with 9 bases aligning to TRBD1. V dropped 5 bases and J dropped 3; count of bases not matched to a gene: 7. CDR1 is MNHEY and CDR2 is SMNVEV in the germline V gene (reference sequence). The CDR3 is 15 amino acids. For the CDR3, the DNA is TGTGCCAGCAGTAAGCCCCGGGACAGGGACTATGGCTACACCTTC. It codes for CASSKPRDRDYGYTF.

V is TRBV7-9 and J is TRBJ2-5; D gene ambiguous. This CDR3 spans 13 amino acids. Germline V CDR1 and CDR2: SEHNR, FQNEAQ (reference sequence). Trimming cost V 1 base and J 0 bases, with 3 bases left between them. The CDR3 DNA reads TGTGCCAGCAGCTTAGTATACCAAGAGACCCAGTACTTC. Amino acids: CASSLVYQETQYF.

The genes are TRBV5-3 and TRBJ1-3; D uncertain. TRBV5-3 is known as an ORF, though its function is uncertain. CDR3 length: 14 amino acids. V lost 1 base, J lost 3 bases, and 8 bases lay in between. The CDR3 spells CARSLSVRGNTIYF. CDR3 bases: TGTGCCAGAAGCTTGTCGGTACGTGGAAACACCATATATTTT.

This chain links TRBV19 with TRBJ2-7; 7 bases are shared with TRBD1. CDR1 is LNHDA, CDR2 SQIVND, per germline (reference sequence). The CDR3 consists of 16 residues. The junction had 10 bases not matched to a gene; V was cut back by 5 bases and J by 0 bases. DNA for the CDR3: TGTGCCAGTAGTTCCTACTGGGGACAGAGCTCCTACGAGCAGTACTTC. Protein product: CASSSYWGQSSYEQYF.

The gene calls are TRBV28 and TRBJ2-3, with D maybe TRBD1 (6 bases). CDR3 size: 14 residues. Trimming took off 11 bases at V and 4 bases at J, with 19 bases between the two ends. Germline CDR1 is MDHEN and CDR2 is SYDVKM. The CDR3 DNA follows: TGTGCCTGCTCACGAAGGGGGATGGCAGATACGCAGTATTTT. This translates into CACSRRGMADTQYF.

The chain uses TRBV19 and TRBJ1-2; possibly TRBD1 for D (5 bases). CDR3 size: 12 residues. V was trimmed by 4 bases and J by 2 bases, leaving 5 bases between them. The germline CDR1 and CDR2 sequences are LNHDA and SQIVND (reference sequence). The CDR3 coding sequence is TGTGCCAGTAGTAGGGGGAACTATGGCTACACCTTC. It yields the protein CASSRGNYGYTF.

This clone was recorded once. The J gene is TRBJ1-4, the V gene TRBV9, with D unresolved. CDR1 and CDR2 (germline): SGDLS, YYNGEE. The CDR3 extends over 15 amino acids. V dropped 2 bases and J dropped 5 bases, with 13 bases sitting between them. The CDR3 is CASSVATGRNEKLFF. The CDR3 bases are TGTGCCAGCAGCGTCGCCACGGGCCGGAATGAAAAACTGTTTTTT.

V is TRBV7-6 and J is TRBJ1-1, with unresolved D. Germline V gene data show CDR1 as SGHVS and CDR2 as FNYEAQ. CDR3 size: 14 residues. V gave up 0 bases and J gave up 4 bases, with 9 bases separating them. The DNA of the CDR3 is TGTGCCAGCAGCTTAGCCGAGAAGGTCACTGAAGCTTTCTTT. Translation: CASSLAEKVTEAFF.

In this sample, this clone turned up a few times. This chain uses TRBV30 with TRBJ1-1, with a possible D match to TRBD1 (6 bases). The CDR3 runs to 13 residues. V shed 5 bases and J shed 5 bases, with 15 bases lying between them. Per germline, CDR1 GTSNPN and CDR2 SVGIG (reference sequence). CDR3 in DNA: TGTGCCTGGGGTATAGGGGGTGATACTGAAGCTTTCTTT. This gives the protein CAWGIGGDTEAFF.

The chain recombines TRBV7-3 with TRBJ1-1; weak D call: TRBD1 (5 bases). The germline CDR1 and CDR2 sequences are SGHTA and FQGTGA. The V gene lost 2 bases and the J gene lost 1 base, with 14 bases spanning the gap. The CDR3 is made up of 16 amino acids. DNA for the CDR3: TGTGCCAGCAGCTTATGGCACGGTGACAGGAACACTGAAGCTTTCTTT. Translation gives CASSLWHGDRNTEAFF.

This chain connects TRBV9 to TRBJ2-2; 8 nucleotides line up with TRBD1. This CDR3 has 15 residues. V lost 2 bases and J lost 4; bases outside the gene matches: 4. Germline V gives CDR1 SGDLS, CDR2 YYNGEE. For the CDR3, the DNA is TGTGCCAGCAGCGTCGGGACAGGTTCCACCGGGGAGCTGTTTTTT. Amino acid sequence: CASSVGTGSTGELFF.

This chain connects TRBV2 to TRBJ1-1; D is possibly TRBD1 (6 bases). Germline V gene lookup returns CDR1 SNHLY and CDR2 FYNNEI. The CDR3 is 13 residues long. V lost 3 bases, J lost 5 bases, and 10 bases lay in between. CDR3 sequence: CASSDRGRTEAFF. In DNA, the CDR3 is TGTGCCAGCAGTGACAGGGGCCGGACTGAAGCTTTCTTT.

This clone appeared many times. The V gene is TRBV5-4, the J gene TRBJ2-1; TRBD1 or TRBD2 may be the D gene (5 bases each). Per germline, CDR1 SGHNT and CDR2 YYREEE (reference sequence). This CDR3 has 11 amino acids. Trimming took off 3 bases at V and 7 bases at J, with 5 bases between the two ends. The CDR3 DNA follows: TGTGCCAGCAGCTGGGGGAATGAGCAGTTCTTC. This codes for CASSWGNEQFF.

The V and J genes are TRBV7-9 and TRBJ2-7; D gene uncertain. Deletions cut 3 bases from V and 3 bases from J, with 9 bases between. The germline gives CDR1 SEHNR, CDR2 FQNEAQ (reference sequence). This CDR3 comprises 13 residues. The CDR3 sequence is CASSLSGNYEQYF. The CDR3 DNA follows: TGTGCCAGCAGCTTGTCCGGAAACTACGAGCAGTACTTC.

The CDR3 DNA sequence: TGTGCCAGCAGCTTTATTTACGGAGAAAAACTGTTTTTT. Protein product: CASSFIYGEKLFF. The rearrangement links TRBV7-2 to TRBJ1-4; D gene uncertain. The germline V and J ends were trimmed by 3 bases and 8 bases, with 10 bases remaining between them. Looked up from germline, CDR1 is SGHTA and CDR2 is FQGNSA. This CDR3 has 13 amino acids.

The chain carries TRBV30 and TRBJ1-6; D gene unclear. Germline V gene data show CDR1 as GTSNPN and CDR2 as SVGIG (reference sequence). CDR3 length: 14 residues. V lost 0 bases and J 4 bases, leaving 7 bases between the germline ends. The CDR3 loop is CAWSVTEYNSPLHF. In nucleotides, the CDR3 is TGTGCCTGGAGTGTGACGGAATATAATTCACCCCTCCACTTT. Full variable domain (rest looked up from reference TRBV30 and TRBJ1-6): SQTIHQWPATLVQPVGSPLSLECTVEGTSNPNLYWYRQAAGRGLQLLFYSVGIGQISSEVPQNLSASRPQDRQFILSSKKLLLSDSGFYLCAWSVTEYNSPLHFGNGTRLTVT.